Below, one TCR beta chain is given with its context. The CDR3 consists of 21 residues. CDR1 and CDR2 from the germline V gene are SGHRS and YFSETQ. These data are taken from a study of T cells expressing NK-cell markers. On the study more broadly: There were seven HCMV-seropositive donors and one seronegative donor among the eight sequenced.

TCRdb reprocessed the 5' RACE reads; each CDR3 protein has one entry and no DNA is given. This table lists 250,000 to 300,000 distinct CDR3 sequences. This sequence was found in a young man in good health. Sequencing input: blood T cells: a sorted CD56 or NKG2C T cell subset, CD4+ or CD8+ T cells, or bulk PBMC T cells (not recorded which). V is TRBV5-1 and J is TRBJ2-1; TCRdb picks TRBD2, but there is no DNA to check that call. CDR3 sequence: CASSMWTLKGTSGSRHNEQFF.